This T cell receptor (beta chain) was recovered during a study of OX40 agonist ivuxolimab in advanced cancers. Looking at the study overall: An agonistic human IgG2 monoclonal antibody against OX40 (CD134) was given.

Regarding the study as a whole: It was not determined which antigens were specifically recognized by the peripheral T cells that had undergone clonal expansion.

Concerning this clone: As yet, its antigen is unknown.

The data were produced by immunoSEQ multiplex PCR, yet TCRdb's version contains in-frame clones alone and is incomplete. Among tens of thousands of clones listed, 88% were seen once. The CDR3 spans 13 residues. Per germline, CDR1 SGHTS and CDR2 YDEGEE. V was clipped by 0 bases and J by 5 bases, with 9 bases between them. It was autoimmune disease history or systemic immunosuppression that excluded patients. The sampling schedule covered blood at baseline, cycle 4 day 1, and cycle 7 day 1. Sequencing used CD4+ or CD8+ T cells sorted from blood, obtained in a trial of the OX40 agonist ivuxolimab. J is TRBJ2-7 and V is TRBV5-8; D ambiguous. The sequence was obtained from an adult with an advanced solid tumor such as melanoma, head and neck, liver or kidney cancer. Here the CDR3 reads CASSLAGTHEQYF. The CDR3, as DNA: TGTGCCAGCAGCTTGGCCGGCACCCACGAGCAGTACTTC.